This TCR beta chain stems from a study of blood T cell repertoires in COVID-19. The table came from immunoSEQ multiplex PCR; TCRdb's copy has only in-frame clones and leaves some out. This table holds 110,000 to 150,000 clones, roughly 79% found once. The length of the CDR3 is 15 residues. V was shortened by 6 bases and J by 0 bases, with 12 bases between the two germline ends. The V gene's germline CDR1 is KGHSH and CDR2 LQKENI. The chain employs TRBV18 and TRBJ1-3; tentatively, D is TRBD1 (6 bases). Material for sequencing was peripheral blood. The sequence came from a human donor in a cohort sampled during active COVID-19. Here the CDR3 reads CASSRTADSGNTIYF. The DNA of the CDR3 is TGTGCCAGCTCCCGGACAGCCGACTCTGGAAACACCATATATTTT.